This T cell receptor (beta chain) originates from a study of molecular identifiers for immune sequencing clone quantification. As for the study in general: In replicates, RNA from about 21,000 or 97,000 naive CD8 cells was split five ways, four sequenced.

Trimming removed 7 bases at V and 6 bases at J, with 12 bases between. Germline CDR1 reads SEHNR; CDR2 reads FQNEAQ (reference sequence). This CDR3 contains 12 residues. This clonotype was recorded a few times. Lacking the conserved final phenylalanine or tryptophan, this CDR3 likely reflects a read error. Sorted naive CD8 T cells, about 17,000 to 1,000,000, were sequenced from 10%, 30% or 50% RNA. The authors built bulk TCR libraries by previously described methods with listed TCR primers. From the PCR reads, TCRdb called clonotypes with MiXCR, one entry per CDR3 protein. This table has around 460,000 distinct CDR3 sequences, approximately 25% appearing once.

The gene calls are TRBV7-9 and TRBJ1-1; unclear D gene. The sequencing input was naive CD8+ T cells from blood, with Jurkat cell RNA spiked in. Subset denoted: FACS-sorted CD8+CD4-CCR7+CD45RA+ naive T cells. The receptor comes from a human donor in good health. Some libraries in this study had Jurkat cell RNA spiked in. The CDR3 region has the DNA TGTGCCAGCACTGACCGGGGTGCTGAAGCTTTCCTT. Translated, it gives CASTDRGAEAFL.